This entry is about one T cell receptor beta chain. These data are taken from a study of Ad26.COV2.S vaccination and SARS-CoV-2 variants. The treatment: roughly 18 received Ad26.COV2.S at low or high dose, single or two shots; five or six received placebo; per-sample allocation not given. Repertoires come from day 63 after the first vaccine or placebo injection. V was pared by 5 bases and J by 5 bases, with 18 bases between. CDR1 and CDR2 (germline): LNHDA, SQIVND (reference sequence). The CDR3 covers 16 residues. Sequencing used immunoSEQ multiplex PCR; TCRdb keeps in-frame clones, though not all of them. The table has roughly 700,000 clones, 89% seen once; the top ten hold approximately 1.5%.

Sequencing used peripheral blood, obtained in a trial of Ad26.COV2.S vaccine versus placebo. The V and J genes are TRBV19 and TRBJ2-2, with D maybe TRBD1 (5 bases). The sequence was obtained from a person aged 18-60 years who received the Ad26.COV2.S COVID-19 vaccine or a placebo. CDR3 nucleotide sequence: TGTGCCAGTAGTTTTCATGCCAGGGCTTGGACCGGGGAGCTGTTTTTT. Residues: CASSFHARAWTGELFF.